One sample yielded the 17 T cell receptor beta chains listed below, sequenced in a study of beta chain features in type 1 diabetes (dated by TCRdb to 2017 to 2018). Library preparation used the immunoSEQ multiplex PCR assay. The High Capacity cDNA Reverse Transcription Kit was used to reverse transcribe all of the isolated RNA, meaning that expressed TCRB transcripts were what got sequenced. What TCRdb holds here is the immuneACCESS table cut down to in-frame rearrangements. Part of the clones is not present; checked against another copy, under half of the missing clones reflect an unresolved V gene, and the others are unexplained. The sample table lists 360,000 or so clones, about 20% of them with a count of one. Jointly, the top ten make up around 0.044% of the sample. The sequencing sample was made of naive CD4+ T cells from blood. The cell subset or site label here, explained by the study, means: true naive CD4+ T cells. These receptors all come from a woman aged 18 to 35 in good health.

This clone came up a few times. The V gene is TRBV5-1, the J gene TRBJ2-4; TRBD2 agrees at 9 bases. CDR1 is SGHRS and CDR2 is YFSETQ in the germline V gene. This CDR3 is 17 amino acids long. V shed 0 bases, J shed 8 bases, and the junction held 12 bases outside the gene matches. Here the CDR3 DNA reads TGCGCCAGCAGCTTGGCTCCTAGCGGGATTCTAGGGGACATTCAGTACTTC. Its translation: CASSLAPSGILGDIQYF.

CDR3 region: CASSVASSASYEQYF. Written as DNA, the CDR3 is TGTGCCAGCAGCGTAGCCAGCAGCGCTTCCTACGAGCAGTACTTC. This chain connects TRBV9 to TRBJ2-7, with D hard to call. The germline gives CDR1 SGDLS, CDR2 YYNGEE. The CDR3 loop spans 15 amino acids. V lost 0 bases and J 1 base, leaving 11 bases between the germline ends.

This clone was detected a few times. The chain uses TRBV7-9 and TRBJ2-5; D remains ambiguous. The CDR3 sequence is 14 residues long. CDR1 is SEHNR and CDR2 is FQNEAQ in the germline V gene (reference sequence). Trimming removed 3 bases at V and 4 bases at J, with 12 bases between. Here the CDR3 DNA reads TGTGCCAGCAGCTTTCCGACTTTAGGAGAGACCCAGTACTTC. Translated, it gives CASSFPTLGETQYF.

The chain couples TRBV4-2 to TRBJ1-1; D not resolved. The germline V and J ends were trimmed by 1 base and 0 bases, with 6 bases remaining between them. Per the germline V gene, CDR1 is LGHNA and CDR2 is YNFKEQ. CDR3 size: 14 residues. The CDR3 sequence is CASSQVSLNTEAFF. Here the CDR3 DNA reads TGTGCCAGCAGCCAAGTTTCTCTGAACACTGAAGCTTTCTTT.

This clone was seen a few times. Other DNA sequences in the same sample also yield this CDR3. The chain is built from TRBV9 and TRBJ2-2; maybe TRBD2 (7 bases). The germline V and J ends were trimmed by 0 bases and 5 bases, with 11 bases remaining between them. Germline CDR1 reads SGDLS; CDR2 reads YYNGEE. The CDR3 totals 15 residues. CDR3 in DNA: TGTGCCAGCAGCGTAGTCGGGGGGCGAACCGGGGAGCTGTTTTTT. It is translated as CASSVVGGRTGELFF.

This chain uses TRBV4-1 with TRBJ1-4, with TRBD1 matching 7 bases. The germline gives CDR1 MGHRA, CDR2 YSYEKL. Unmatched junction bases numbered 10, after V lost 2 bases and J lost 13 bases. The CDR3 is 14 residues long. Written as DNA, the CDR3 is TGCGCCAGCAGCCAATTTACCAGGGGGGATAGACTGTTTTTT. Protein sequence: CASSQFTRGDRLFF.

This chain uses TRBV6-6 with TRBJ1-5, with 7 bases fitting TRBD1. CDR3 length: 16 amino acids. CDR1 MNHNY and CDR2 SVGAGI come from the germline V gene (reference sequence). Unmatched junction bases numbered 7, after V lost 0 bases and J lost 5 bases. CDR3 sequence reads: CASSYSQGVRDQPQHF. The CDR3 coding sequence is TGTGCCAGCAGTTACTCGCAGGGGGTTCGGGATCAGCCCCAGCATTTT.

The V and J genes are TRBV25-1 and TRBJ1-3; TRBD1 might be the D (5 bases). V was pared by 1 base and J by 2 bases, with 15 bases between. Germline V CDR1 and CDR2: MGHDK, SYGVNS. The CDR3 runs 17 residues. CDR3 nucleotides: TGTGCCAGCAGTGAATCAGGGACTGGGGGTCCTGGAAACACCATATATTTT. It translates to CASSESGTGGPGNTIYF.

This clone was seen only a few times. The rearrangement uses TRBV30 and TRBJ2-2, with unresolved D. Trimming shortened V by 5 bases and J by 5 bases, and 30 bases separated the two germline ends. The CDR3 totals 19 residues. From germline, CDR1 is GTSNPN and CDR2 SVGIG (reference sequence). CDR3 in DNA: TGTGCCTGGGTTCCGGTTGTTCGGGTCGGTTTGGGTGAGACCGGGGAGCTGTTTTTT. It encodes CAWVPVVRVGLGETGELFF.

This rearrangement joins TRBV15 to TRBJ1-1; tentatively, D is TRBD1 (5 bases). The V end was cut by 2 bases, the J end by 1 base, with 8 bases between. Germline values: CDR1 LNHNV, CDR2 YYDKDF (reference sequence). This CDR3 is built from 14 residues. The DNA for the CDR3 is TGTGCCACCAGCAGATCAGGGTCGAACACTGAAGCTTTCTTT. Translation gives CATSRSGSNTEAFF.

CDR3 in amino acids: CASSSQAANEQFF. DNA for the CDR3: TGTGCCAGCTCCTCCCAGGCCGCCAATGAGCAGTTCTTC. V usage is TRBV2 and J usage is TRBJ2-1; no clear D gene. Deletions cut 8 bases from V and 6 bases from J, with 14 bases between. In germline, CDR1 is SNHLY, CDR2 FYNNEI. The CDR3 sequence is 13 residues long.

The rearrangement uses TRBV15 and TRBJ2-7, with D maybe TRBD1 (5 bases). CDR3 size: 17 residues. The germline gives CDR1 LNHNV, CDR2 YYDKDF (reference sequence). V was cut by 0 bases and J by 7 bases, with 22 bases left in between. CDR3 region: CATSRDSSPWGSREQYF. For the CDR3, the DNA is TGTGCCACCAGCAGAGATTCGAGCCCATGGGGCTCTCGGGAGCAGTACTTC.

This chain connects TRBV9 to TRBJ2-1; 7 positions match TRBD1. CDR3 length: 14 residues. Trimming removed 4 bases from V and 7 bases from J; junction bases left unmatched: 8. Germline loops: CDR1 SGDLS, CDR2 YYNGEE. The CDR3 DNA follows: TGTGCCAGCAGCCCGATCGGGACAGCTAATGAGCAGTTCTTC. Its translation is CASSPIGTANEQFF.

This clone was detected only a few times. The chain couples TRBV4-1 to TRBJ2-7, with 11 bases identical to TRBD2. CDR1 MGHRA and CDR2 YSYEKL come from the germline V gene. This CDR3 is built from 16 residues. The V and J ends lost 2 bases and 7 bases, in that order; junction bases with no gene match: 10. The CDR3 reads CASSQQTSGTNQEQYF. DNA of the CDR3: TGCGCCAGCAGCCAACAGACTAGCGGGACGAACCAGGAGCAGTACTTC.

This clone was seen more than once but under ten times. The chain carries TRBV6-6 and TRBJ2-3, with TRBD1 matching over 7 bases. CDR1 and CDR2 from the germline V gene are MNHNY and SVGAGI (reference sequence). V gave up 6 bases and J gave up 2 bases; unmatched junction bases: 5. This CDR3 spans 14 amino acids. The CDR3 region has the DNA TGTGCCAGCAGGCCGGGACAGACCACAGATACGCAGTATTTT. Translation: CASRPGQTTDTQYF.

The chain links TRBV7-3 to TRBJ2-1, with 8 bases identical to TRBD2. Per the germline V gene, CDR1 is SGHTA and CDR2 is FQGTGA. The CDR3 loop spans 14 amino acids. The V and J ends lost 0 bases and 9 bases, in that order; junction bases with no gene match: 4. CDR3 nucleotides: TGTGCCAGCAGCTTAACGCGGGGGGAAGGTGAGCAGTTCTTC. Protein sequence: CASSLTRGEGEQFF.

This clone showed up just a few times. The chain recombines TRBV6-1 with TRBJ1-2, with 7 bases lining up with TRBD1. V gave up 5 bases and J gave up 8 bases; unmatched junction bases: 5. Germline lookup yields CDR1 MNHNS and CDR2 SASEGT. There are 12 residues in the CDR3. The CDR3 nucleotides read TGTGCCAGCAGTTTCAACAGGGGCGGCTACACCTTC. Translation: CASSFNRGGYTF.